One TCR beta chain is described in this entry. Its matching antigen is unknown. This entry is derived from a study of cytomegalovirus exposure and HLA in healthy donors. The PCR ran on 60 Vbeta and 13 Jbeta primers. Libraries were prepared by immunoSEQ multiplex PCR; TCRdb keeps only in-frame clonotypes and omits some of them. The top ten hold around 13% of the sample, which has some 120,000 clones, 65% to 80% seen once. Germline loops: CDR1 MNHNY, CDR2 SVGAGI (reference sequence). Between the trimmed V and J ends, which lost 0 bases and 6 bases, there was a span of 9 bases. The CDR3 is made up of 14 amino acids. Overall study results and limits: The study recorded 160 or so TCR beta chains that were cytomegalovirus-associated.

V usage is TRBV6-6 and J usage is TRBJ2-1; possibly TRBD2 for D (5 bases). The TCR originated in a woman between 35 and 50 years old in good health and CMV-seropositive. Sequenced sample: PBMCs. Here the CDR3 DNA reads TGTGCCAGCAGTTACTCGAGGGCCCGCAATGAGCAGTTCTTC. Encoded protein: CASSYSRARNEQFF.